Listed here is a single TCR beta chain. The antigen remains unidentified. The data stem from a study of cytomegalovirus exposure and HLA in healthy donors. Study-wide findings and caveats: Looking again later, the authors saw that most CMV-associated TCR beta chains seemed HLA-restricted.

The PCR contained 60 Vbeta and 13 Jbeta primers. Assay: immunoSEQ multiplex PCR; the TCRdb copy retains only in-frame clones and omits some. The sample contains hundreds of thousands of clones, around 79% of which appear only once. The CDR3 is 14 amino acids. Per the germline V gene, CDR1 is SGHRS and CDR2 is YFSETQ. Trimming left V 2 bases short and J 0 bases short, with 6 bases between. The source material was PBMCs. J is TRBJ1-3 and V is TRBV5-1; D is ambiguous. This sequence originates from a male donor in good health and CMV-seronegative. This chain's CDR3 is CASSLAGSGNTIYF. Written as DNA, the CDR3 is TGCGCCAGCAGCTTAGCTGGCTCTGGAAACACCATATATTTT.